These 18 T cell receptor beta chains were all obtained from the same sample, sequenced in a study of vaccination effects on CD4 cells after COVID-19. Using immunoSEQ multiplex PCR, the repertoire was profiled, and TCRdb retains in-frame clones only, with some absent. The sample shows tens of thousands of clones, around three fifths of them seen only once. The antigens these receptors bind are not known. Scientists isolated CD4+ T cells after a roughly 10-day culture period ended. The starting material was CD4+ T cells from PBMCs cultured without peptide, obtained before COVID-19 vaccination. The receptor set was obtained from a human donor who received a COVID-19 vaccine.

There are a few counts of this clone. CDR3 DNA sequence: TGCGCCAGCAGCAGGGGTGGAGAGACCCAGTACTTC. It is translated as CASSRGGETQYF. J is TRBJ2-5 and V is TRBV10-1; TRBD1 might be the D (6 bases). The CDR3 loop spans 12 amino acids. The germline V gene encodes CDR1 WNHNN and CDR2 SYGVQD (reference sequence). V was cut by 6 bases and J by 4 bases, with 9 bases left in between.

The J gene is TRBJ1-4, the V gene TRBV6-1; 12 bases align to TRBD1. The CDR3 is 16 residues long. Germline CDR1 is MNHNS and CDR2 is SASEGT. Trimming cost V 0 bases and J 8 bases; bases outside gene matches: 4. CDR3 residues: CASSEALGTGGEKLFF. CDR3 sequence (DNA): TGTGCCAGCAGTGAAGCGCTTGGGACAGGGGGCGAAAAACTGTTTTTT.

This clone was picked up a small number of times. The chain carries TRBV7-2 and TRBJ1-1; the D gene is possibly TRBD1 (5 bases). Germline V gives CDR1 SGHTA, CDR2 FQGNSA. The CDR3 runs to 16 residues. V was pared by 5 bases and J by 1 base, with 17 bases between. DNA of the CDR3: TGTGCCAGCAGCCCTTGGGCAGGGTCGGGGAACACTGAAGCTTTCTTT. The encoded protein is CASSPWAGSGNTEAFF. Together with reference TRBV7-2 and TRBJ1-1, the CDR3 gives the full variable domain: GAGVSQSPSNKVTEKGKDVELRCDPISGHTALYWYRQSLGQGLEFLIYFQGNSAPDKSGLPSDRFSAERTGGSVSTLTIQRTQQEDSAVYLCASSPWAGSGNTEAFFGQGTRLTVV.

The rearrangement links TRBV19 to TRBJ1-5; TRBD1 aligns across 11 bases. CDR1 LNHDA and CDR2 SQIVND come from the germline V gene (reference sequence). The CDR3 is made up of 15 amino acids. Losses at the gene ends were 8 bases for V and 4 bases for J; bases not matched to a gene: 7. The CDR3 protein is CASRSGTGGNQPQHF. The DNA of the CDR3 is TGTGCCAGTCGCTCCGGGACAGGGGGGAATCAGCCCCAGCATTTT.

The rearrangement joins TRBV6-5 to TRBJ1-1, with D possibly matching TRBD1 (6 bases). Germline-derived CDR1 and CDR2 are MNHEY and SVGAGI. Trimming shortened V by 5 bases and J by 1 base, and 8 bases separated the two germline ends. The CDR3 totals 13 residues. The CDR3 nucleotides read TGTGCCAGCAGTCCAGGGGCGAACACTGAAGCTTTCTTT. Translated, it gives CASSPGANTEAFF.

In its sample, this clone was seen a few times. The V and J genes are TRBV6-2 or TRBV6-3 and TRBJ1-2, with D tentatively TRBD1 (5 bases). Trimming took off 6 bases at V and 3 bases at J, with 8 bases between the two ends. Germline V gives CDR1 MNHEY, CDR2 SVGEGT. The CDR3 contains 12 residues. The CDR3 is CASSPTDYGYTF. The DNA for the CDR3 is TGTGCCAGCAGCCCGACAGACTATGGCTACACCTTC.

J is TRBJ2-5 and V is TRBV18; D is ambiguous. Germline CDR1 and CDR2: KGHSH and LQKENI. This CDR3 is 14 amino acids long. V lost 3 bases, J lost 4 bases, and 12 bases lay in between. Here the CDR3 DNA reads TGTGCCAGCTCACCCGACTCTGTCGGAGAGACCCAGTACTTC. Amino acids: CASSPDSVGETQYF.

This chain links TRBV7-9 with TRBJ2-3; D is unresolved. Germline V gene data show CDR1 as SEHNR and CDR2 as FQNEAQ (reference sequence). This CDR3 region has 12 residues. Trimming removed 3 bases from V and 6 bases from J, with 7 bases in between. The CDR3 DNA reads TGTGCCAGCAGCTTCTCCGGGGATACGCAGTATTTT. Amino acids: CASSFSGDTQYF.

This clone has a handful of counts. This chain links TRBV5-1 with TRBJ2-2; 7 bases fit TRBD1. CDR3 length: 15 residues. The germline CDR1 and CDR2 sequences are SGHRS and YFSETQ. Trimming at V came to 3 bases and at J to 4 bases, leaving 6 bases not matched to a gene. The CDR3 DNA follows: TGCGCCAGCAGCTCCTCGGGACAGTTCACCGGGGAGCTGTTTTTT. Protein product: CASSSSGQFTGELFF.

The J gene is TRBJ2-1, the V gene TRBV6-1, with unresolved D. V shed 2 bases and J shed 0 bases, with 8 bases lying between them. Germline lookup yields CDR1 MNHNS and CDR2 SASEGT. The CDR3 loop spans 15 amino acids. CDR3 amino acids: CASSEPRHSYNEQFF. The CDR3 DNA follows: TGTGCCAGCAGTGAACCCCGCCACTCCTACAATGAGCAGTTCTTC.

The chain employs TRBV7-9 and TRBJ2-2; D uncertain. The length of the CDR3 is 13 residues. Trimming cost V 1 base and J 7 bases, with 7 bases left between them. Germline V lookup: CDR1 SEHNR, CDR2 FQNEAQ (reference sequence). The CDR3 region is CASSLVANGELFF. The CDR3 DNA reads TGTGCCAGCAGCTTAGTAGCAAACGGGGAGCTGTTTTTT.

The CDR3 DNA sequence: TGTGCCAGTAGTATAGGCCGCCGGGTCTATAATTCACCCCTCCACTTT. Translated, it gives CASSIGRRVYNSPLHF. The V gene is TRBV19, the J gene TRBJ1-6, with D hard to call. The CDR3 covers 16 residues. V dropped 1 base and J dropped 3 bases, with 10 bases sitting between them. The germline CDR1 and CDR2 sequences are LNHDA and SQIVND (reference sequence).

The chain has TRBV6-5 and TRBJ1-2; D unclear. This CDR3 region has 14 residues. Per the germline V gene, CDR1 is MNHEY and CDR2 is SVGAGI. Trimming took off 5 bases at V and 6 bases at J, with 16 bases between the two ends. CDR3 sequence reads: CASSPAVQVDGYTF. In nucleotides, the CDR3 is TGTGCCAGCAGTCCCGCTGTCCAGGTGGATGGCTACACCTTC.

The CDR3 loop is CASSATPPTVLNEQFF. CDR3 coding DNA: TGTGCCAGCAGCGCAACCCCCCCGACTGTACTCAATGAGCAGTTCTTC. The genes are TRBV9 and TRBJ2-1, with D unresolved. The CDR3 contains 16 residues. Trimming stripped 3 bases from V and 6 bases from J, with 19 bases between. Germline values: CDR1 SGDLS, CDR2 YYNGEE.

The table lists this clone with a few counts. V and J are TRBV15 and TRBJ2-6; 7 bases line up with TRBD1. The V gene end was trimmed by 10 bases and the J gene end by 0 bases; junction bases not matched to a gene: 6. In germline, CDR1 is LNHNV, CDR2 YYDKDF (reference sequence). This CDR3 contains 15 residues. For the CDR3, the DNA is TGTGCCAGCCGGGACAGCCTCTCTGGGGCCAACGTCCTGACTTTC. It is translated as CASRDSLSGANVLTF.

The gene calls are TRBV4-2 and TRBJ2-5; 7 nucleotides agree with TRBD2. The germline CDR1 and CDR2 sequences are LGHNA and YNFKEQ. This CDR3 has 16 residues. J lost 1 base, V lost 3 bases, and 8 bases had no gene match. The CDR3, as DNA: TGTGCCAGCAGCCACCTCACCGGGGGGACCCAAGAGACCCAGTACTTC. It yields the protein CASSHLTGGTQETQYF.

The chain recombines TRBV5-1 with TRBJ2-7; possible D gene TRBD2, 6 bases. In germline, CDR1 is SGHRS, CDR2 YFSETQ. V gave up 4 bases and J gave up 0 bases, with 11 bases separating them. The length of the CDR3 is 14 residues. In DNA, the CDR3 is TGCGCCAGCAGCCTTAGCGGAACCTCCTACGAGCAGTACTTC. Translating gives CASSLSGTSYEQYF. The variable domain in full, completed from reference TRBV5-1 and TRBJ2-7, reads KAGVTQTPRYLIKTRGQQVTLSCSPISGHRSVSWYQQTPGQGLQFLFEYFSETQRNKGNFPGRFSGRQFSNSRSEMNVSTLELGDSALYLCASSLSGTSYEQYFGPGTRLTVT.

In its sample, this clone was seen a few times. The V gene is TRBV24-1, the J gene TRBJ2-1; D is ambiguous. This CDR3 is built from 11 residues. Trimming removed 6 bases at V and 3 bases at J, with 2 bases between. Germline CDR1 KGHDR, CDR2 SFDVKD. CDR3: CATSLYNEQFF. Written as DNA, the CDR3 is TGTGCCACCAGTCTCTACAATGAGCAGTTCTTC.